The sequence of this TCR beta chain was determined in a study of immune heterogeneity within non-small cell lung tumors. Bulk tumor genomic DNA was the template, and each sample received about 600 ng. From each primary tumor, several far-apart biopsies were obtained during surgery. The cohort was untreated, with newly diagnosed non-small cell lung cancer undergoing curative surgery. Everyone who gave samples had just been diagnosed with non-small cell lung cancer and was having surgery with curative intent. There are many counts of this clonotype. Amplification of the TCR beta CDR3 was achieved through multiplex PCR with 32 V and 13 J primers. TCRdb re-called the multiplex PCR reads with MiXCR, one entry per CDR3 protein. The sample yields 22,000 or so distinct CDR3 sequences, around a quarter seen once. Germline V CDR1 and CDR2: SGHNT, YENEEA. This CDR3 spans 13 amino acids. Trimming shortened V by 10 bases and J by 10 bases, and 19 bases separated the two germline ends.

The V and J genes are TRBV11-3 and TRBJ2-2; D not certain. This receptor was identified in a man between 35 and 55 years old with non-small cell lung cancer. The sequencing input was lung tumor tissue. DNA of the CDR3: TGTGCCACCGGACCGGCGGCGCACGAGGAGCTGTTTTTT. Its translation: CATGPAAHEELFF.